These 17 T cell receptor beta chains share one sample of origin, sequenced in a study of beta chain features in type 1 diabetes (dated 2018 in TCRdb). Findings and caveats that apply to the study as a whole: A moderate but significant shortening of TCRB CDR3 length was observed in type 1 diabetes patients in all four CD4+ subsets.

These TCRs are of unknown antigen specificity. Library creation used the immunoSEQ multiplex PCR assay. The entire isolated RNA was reverse transcribed using the High Capacity cDNA Reverse Transcription Kit, and thus expressed TCRB transcripts were sequenced. TCRdb's version of the immuneACCESS table is confined to in-frame rearrangements and falls short of the full clone set. An unresolved V gene accounts for under half of the shortfall where checked; the remainder is of unknown origin. Recorded for this sample are 150,000 to 200,000 clones; around 8.4% of them occurred a single time. Approximately 0.54% of the sample goes to the ten largest clones. Sequenced input: central memory CD4+ T cells from blood. All receptors derive from a woman in her late teens or twenties with type 1 diabetes.

This clone was detected only a few times. V usage is TRBV30 and J usage is TRBJ2-2, with 7 bases identical to TRBD2. This CDR3 contains 18 residues. J was trimmed by 4 bases and V by 3 bases; bases with no gene match: 17. Germline V gene data show CDR1 as GTSNPN and CDR2 as SVGIG (reference sequence). The CDR3 sequence: CAWSGGLVRTGSTGELFF. Here the CDR3 DNA reads TGTGCCTGGAGCGGAGGACTAGTCCGGACTGGGTCCACCGGGGAGCTGTTTTTT.

This clone was counted only a few times. The rearrangement joins TRBV2 to TRBJ2-5, with TRBD1 identical over 7 bases. The CDR3 is 14 amino acids. Germline CDR1 and CDR2: SNHLY and FYNNEI. The trim removed 11 bases at V and 2 bases at J, leaving 11 bases unmatched. CDR3 sequence: CAGYRGLPQETQYF. CDR3 coding DNA: TGTGCCGGGTACAGGGGTCTCCCTCAAGAGACCCAGTACTTC.

Of note for this clone: The sample carries other DNA sequences with the same CDR3. CDR3 in amino acids: CASSLDRGNSPLHF. As DNA, the CDR3 is TGTGCCAGCAGCTTGGACAGGGGAAATTCACCCCTCCACTTT. The V gene is TRBV7-9, the J gene TRBJ1-6; 9 bases agree with TRBD1. Germline loops: CDR1 SEHNR, CDR2 FQNEAQ (reference sequence). The CDR3 spans 14 residues. With V trimmed by 3 bases and J by 7 bases, 1 base remained unmatched.

J is TRBJ2-7 and V is TRBV28; D is uncertain. Germline CDR1 is MDHEN and CDR2 is SYDVKM. The CDR3 has 14 residues. Between the trimmed V and J ends, which lost 1 base and 0 bases, there was a span of 7 bases. The CDR3 is CASSLSHSSYEQYF. The CDR3, as DNA: TGTGCCAGCAGTTTATCGCACAGCTCCTACGAGCAGTACTTC.

CDR3 sequence (DNA): TGTGCCAGCGAACTCCCAGGGATGAACACTGAAGCTTTCTTT. It yields the protein CASELPGMNTEAFF. This chain connects TRBV28 to TRBJ1-1, with D tentatively TRBD1 (5 bases). Trimming cost V 8 bases and J 0 bases, with 13 bases left between them. This CDR3 comprises 14 residues. Germline V gene lookup returns CDR1 MDHEN and CDR2 SYDVKM. Variable domain in full (rest from reference TRBV28 and TRBJ1-1): DVKVTQSSRYLVKRTGEKVFLECVQDMDHENMFWYRQDPGLGLRLIYFSYDVKMKEKGDIPEGYSVSREKKERFSLILESASTNQTSMYLCASELPGMNTEAFFGQGTRLTVV.

The chain employs TRBV5-1 and TRBJ2-7; perhaps TRBD2 as D (5 bases). Trimming took off 4 bases at V and 5 bases at J, with 16 bases between the two ends. Germline loops: CDR1 SGHRS, CDR2 YFSETQ. The CDR3 runs 14 residues. The CDR3 DNA reads as TGCGCCAGCAGCAGTGCGGGCTTCGGGGACGAGCAGTACTTC. It specifies CASSSAGFGDEQYF.

The chain recombines TRBV11-1 with TRBJ2-3, with TRBD2 matching 10 bases. CDR1 is SGHAT, CDR2 FQDESV, per germline (reference sequence). Trimming at V came to 2 bases and at J to 8 bases, leaving 10 bases not matched to a gene. There are 16 residues in the CDR3. CDR3 protein: CASSLRIGLAVGTQYF. The CDR3 DNA is TGTGCCAGCAGCTTACGAATCGGACTAGCGGTGGGTACGCAGTATTTT.

This chain uses TRBV19 with TRBJ2-7, with D perhaps matching TRBD1 (6 bases). V was trimmed by 3 bases and J by 5 bases, leaving 17 bases between them. Germline loops: CDR1 LNHDA, CDR2 SQIVND (reference sequence). CDR3 size: 15 residues. The CDR3 here is CASSIRATGINEQYF. CDR3 DNA sequence: TGTGCCAGTAGTATTAGGGCGACAGGTATCAACGAGCAGTACTTC.

The chain uses TRBV7-2 and TRBJ2-7, with 7 positions matching TRBD1. After removal of 5 bases from V and 2 bases from J, the junction contained 12 bases not matched to a gene. The CDR3 extends over 16 amino acids. Germline V gives CDR1 SGHTA, CDR2 FQGNSA. CDR3 loop: CASSPNLRGQTYEQYF. In nucleotides, the CDR3 is TGTGCCAGCAGCCCAAACTTGAGGGGACAGACCTACGAGCAGTACTTC.

This clone was observed a few times. V gene TRBV7-2 combines with J gene TRBJ1-1; no clear D gene. Germline-derived CDR1 and CDR2 are SGHTA and FQGNSA. The CDR3 extends over 13 amino acids. V lost 7 bases and J lost 7, with 16 bases in between. DNA of the CDR3: TGTGCCAGCACCCGCTCGCGTCCTGTTGAAGCTTTCTTT. It yields the protein CASTRSRPVEAFF.

The sample holds a few counts of this clone. The V call is TRBV19, the J call TRBJ2-1, with D possibly matching TRBD1 (6 bases). Trimming left V 6 bases short and J 8 bases short, with 17 bases between. The germline V gene encodes CDR1 LNHDA and CDR2 SQIVND (reference sequence). CDR3 size: 14 residues. The CDR3 DNA is TGTGCCAGTAGCGACCGGGACAAGTATTATGAGCAGTTCTTC. Amino acids: CASSDRDKYYEQFF.

This chain uses TRBV7-2 with TRBJ2-1; a weak D match, TRBD1 (6 bases). CDR3 length: 15 residues. V lost 4 bases and J lost 7, with 17 bases in between. Germline assignment: CDR1 SGHTA and CDR2 FQGNSA. The CDR3, as DNA: TGTGCCAGCAGCTGGGCCACAGGGCCGGTGAATGAGCAGTTCTTC. This codes for CASSWATGPVNEQFF.

The genes are TRBV18 and TRBJ1-2; D not certain. The CDR3 runs to 13 residues. Germline loops: CDR1 KGHSH, CDR2 LQKENI. Trimming pared 4 bases from V and 1 base from J, leaving 7 bases between. CDR3 sequence reads: CASSRQDNYGYTF. DNA for the CDR3: TGTGCCAGCTCACGCCAGGATAACTATGGCTACACCTTC.

This clone was seen at least ten times. The chain employs TRBV29-1 and TRBJ2-5, with a possible D match to TRBD1 (7 bases). The CDR3 is 14 amino acids. The V end lost 8 bases, the J end lost 5 bases, and 21 bases lay between the germline ends. CDR1 and CDR2 from the germline V gene are SQVTM and ANQGSEA. The CDR3 bases are TGCAGCATGCAGGGGGGCCGGGTTCAGGAGACCCAGTACTTC. It codes for CSMQGGRVQETQYF.

Worth noting for this clone: Other DNA sequences in the same sample also yield this CDR3. The chain has TRBV7-2 and TRBJ1-5, with D tentatively TRBD1 (5 bases). Germline V gene data show CDR1 as SGHTA and CDR2 as FQGNSA. The CDR3 has 15 amino acids. V lost 1 base, J lost 0 bases, and 7 bases lay in between. CDR3 region: CASSLVGGSNQPQHF. Here the CDR3 DNA reads TGTGCCAGCAGCTTAGTCGGGGGTAGCAATCAGCCCCAGCATTTT.

V and J are TRBV19 and TRBJ1-2; a weak D match, TRBD1 (5 bases). The CDR3 totals 12 residues. Germline CDR1 reads LNHDA; CDR2 reads SQIVND (reference sequence). V was cut by 6 bases and J by 4 bases, with 9 bases left in between. In DNA, the CDR3 is TGTGCCAGTAGACAGGATATCTATGGCTACACCTTC. The encoded protein is CASRQDIYGYTF.

This clone has more than one count but fewer than ten. J is TRBJ2-3 and V is TRBV6-1; TRBD2 agrees at 7 bases. Losses at the gene ends were 7 bases for V and 0 bases for J; bases not matched to a gene: 4. Per germline, CDR1 MNHNS and CDR2 SASEGT. The CDR3 consists of 14 residues. CDR3 nucleotides: TGTGCCAGCACGGGTAGCGGGAGCACAGATACGCAGTATTTT. Its protein is CASTGSGSTDTQYF.